Listed below are T cell receptor beta chains from one sample, sequenced in a study of identical twins. MiXCR was run by TCRdb on the 5' RACE reads, yielding one entry per CDR3 protein. The repertoire consists of approximately 600,000 distinct CDR3 sequences, with roughly 9.9% occurring once and the leading ten covering 2.5% to 3.5%. The same sample was also used in a study of yellow fever vaccine responses in identical twins.

Sequenced: PBMCs. All receptors derive from a young woman in good health. The CDR3 runs from the conserved cysteine through the conserved F or W. The D gene is left open where the match is weak. For some rows the clone size is stated as once, few or many, or as a class when expanded; others skip it.

>TRBV9|NA|TRBD2|TRBJ2-1
TGTGCCAGCAGCCCACATAGCGGGGGGGCCCCCTACAATGAGCAGTTCTTC
CASSPHSGGAPYNEQFF
>TRBV14|many|NA|TRBJ2-1
TGTGCCAGCAGCCTGTTTCACAATGAGCAGTTCTTC
CASSLFHNEQFF
>TRBV7-2|many|NA|TRBJ2-1
TGTGCCAGCAGCTTACACCAACTGGGGTCCCCCTACAATGAGCAGTTCTTC
CASSLHQLGSPYNEQFF
>TRBV5-1|NA|NA|TRBJ2-7
TGCGCCAGCAGCTTGGAAATGGGACGGTGGGACGGCGAGCAGTACTTC
CASSLEMGRWDGEQYF
>TRBV12-3/TRBV12-4|NA|TRBD2|TRBJ2-7
TGTGCCAGCAGTTTAGTCGCAGGGACTAGTCCCAACGAGCAGTACTTC
CASSLVAGTSPNEQYF
>TRBV24-1|many|TRBD2|TRBJ2-1
TGTGCCACCAGTGACACTGGGACTAGCGGGATCAATGAGCAGTTCTTC
CATSDTGTSGINEQFF
>TRBV4-2|many|NA|TRBJ2-2
TGTGCCAGCAGCCAAGACCTCGAAACCACCGGGGAGCTGTTTTTT
CASSQDLETTGELFF
>TRBV7-9|NA|NA|TRBJ2-3
TGTGCCAGCAGTTCCCCAGGGGGAGGGGATACGCAGTATTTT
CASSSPGGGDTQYF
>TRBV11-2|NA|TRBD2|TRBJ2-1
TGTGCCAGCAGCCCAGCTTGGACTAGCGGGACCTGGGTAGATATCAGCAATGAGCAGTTCTTC
CASSPAWTSGTWVDISNEQFF
>TRBV24-1|NA|NA|TRBJ2-7
TGTGCCACCAGTGATTATCAGAACCCCTACGAGCAGTACTTC
CATSDYQNPYEQYF
>TRBV7-9|NA|TRBD1|TRBJ2-1
TGTGCCAGCAGCTTAAAGCAGGGGGCGGTCTATGAGCAGTTCTTC
CASSLKQGAVYEQFF
>TRBV7-2|many|TRBD1|TRBJ1-1
TGTGCCAGCAGCCCCCTGGTGGGACAGGGGATGACTGAAGCTTTCTTT
CASSPLVGQGMTEAFF
>TRBV6-1|NA|NA|TRBJ2-1
TGTGCCAGCAGCCAAACCCCGGAAGGCTACAATGAGCAGTTCTTC
CASSQTPEGYNEQFF
>TRBV2|NA|NA|TRBJ2-1
TGTGCCAGCAGTGACGGGGGACTCACCTACAATGAGCAGTTCTTC
CASSDGGLTYNEQFF
>TRBV3-1|NA|TRBD1|TRBJ2-7
TGTGCCAGCAGCCAAGTAGTACAGGGGGACTACGAGCAGTACTTC
CASSQVVQGDYEQYF
>TRBV7-2|few|TRBD2|TRBJ2-3
TGTGCCAGCAGCTCGGGACTAGCGTTGGGTACGCAGTATTTT
CASSSGLALGTQYF
>TRBV28|many|TRBD1|TRBJ2-4
TGTGCCAGCAGCCCCCAGGGGGTAAACATTCAGTACTTC
CASSPQGVNIQYF
>TRBV5-1|NA|TRBD1|TRBJ2-7
TGCGCCAGCAGCTCCCCGGACAGGGACTACGAGCAGTACTTC
CASSSPDRDYEQYF
>TRBV28|few|TRBD1|TRBJ1-3
TGTGCCAGCAGCAGAGGGGACAGCTCTGGAAACACCATATATTTT
CASSRGDSSGNTIYF
>TRBV11-2|many|NA|TRBJ1-5
TGTGCCAGCAACCAAGACAGGTCGGAGGGTCAGCCCCAGCATTTT
CASNQDRSEGQPQHF
>TRBV9|few|NA|TRBJ2-1
TGTGCCAGCAGCGCACGTTCGAGGGTAGGCAATGAGCAGTTCTTC
CASSARSRVGNEQFF
>TRBV5-1|few|TRBD1|TRBJ2-7
TGCGCCAGCAGGGTGAGAACAGGGGGCAATGGGTACGAGCAGTACTTC
CASRVRTGGNGYEQYF
>TRBV2|NA|TRBD2|TRBJ2-3
TGTGCCAGCAGTGGACTAGCGGGTAGCACAGATACGCAGTATTTT
CASSGLAGSTDTQYF
>TRBV21-1|NA|NA|TRBJ2-7
TGTGCCAGCAGCATCCGTACCGGCCGTTCCTACGAGCAGTACTTC
CASSIRTGRSYEQYF
>TRBV6-1|few|TRBD2|TRBJ2-7
TGTGCCAGCATCGAAACTAGCGGGAGCCACGAGCAGTACTTC
CASIETSGSHEQYF
>TRBV20-1|few|TRBD2|TRBJ2-1
TGCAGTGCTCCTTCAGCGGGATACAATGAGCAGTTCTTC
CSAPSAGYNEQFF
>TRBV20-1|many|NA|TRBJ2-3
TGCAGTGCAGGGGGGGGGGCGAGCACAGATACGCAGTATTTT
CSAGGGASTDTQYF
>TRBV11-2|NA|TRBD1|TRBJ2-2
TGTGCCAGCAGCCCCTGGGGGCAGGGGGACGGGGAGCTGTTTTTT
CASSPWGQGDGELFF
>TRBV5-1|few|NA|TRBJ1-4
TGCGCCAGCAGCACAGGACTCTGGGGTGAAAAACTGTTTTTT
CASSTGLWGEKLFF
>TRBV12-3/TRBV12-4|many|NA|TRBJ1-5
TGTGCCAGCAGTTTCGGGGGCCAGCCCCAGCATTTT
CASSFGGQPQHF
>TRBV5-4|NA|NA|TRBJ2-3
TGTGCCAGCAGCCGGGGACAACCCGATACGCAGTATTTT
CASSRGQPDTQYF
>TRBV20-1|many|NA|TRBJ2-3
TGCAGTGCTAGTCCAACGGGGGGCGGTATGGATACGCAGTATTTT
CSASPTGGGMDTQYF
>TRBV27|many|NA|TRBJ1-1
TGTGCCAGCAGTTTGCTTGGAGCTGAAGCTTTCTTT
CASSLLGAEAFF
>TRBV20-1|many|TRBD1|TRBJ1-4
TGCAGTGCTAGTCCCAGACAGGGGAGACTCAATGAAAAACTGTTTTTT
CSASPRQGRLNEKLFF
>TRBV12-3/TRBV12-4|many|NA|TRBJ1-1
TGTGCCAGCAGTCTCGGACACCAAAACACTGAAGCTTTCTTT
CASSLGHQNTEAFF
>TRBV9|NA|TRBD1|TRBJ2-2
TGTGCCAGCAGCGTGGATCCGGGACAGAAGAACACCGGGGAGCTGTTTTTT
CASSVDPGQKNTGELFF
>TRBV7-2|few|NA|TRBJ2-7
TGTGCCAGCAACGTTCGGGACGAGCAGTACTTC
CASNVRDEQYF
>TRBV29-1|few|TRBD1|TRBJ2-3
TGCAGCGTTGAAGGGACAGGGATGGGGACAGATACGCAGTATTTT
CSVEGTGMGTDTQYF
>TRBV14|few|NA|TRBJ1-2
TGTGCCAGCAGCCCCCGTCCCGGAAATGGCTACACCTTC
CASSPRPGNGYTF
>TRBV20-1|few|NA|TRBJ2-3
TGCAGTGCTCCCCCCATCGACAGCGTCGATACGCAGTATTTT
CSAPPIDSVDTQYF
>TRBV3-1|many|NA|TRBJ2-1
TGTGCCAGCAGCTTCGGACTATTCTCCTACAATGAGCAGTTCTTC
CASSFGLFSYNEQFF
>TRBV5-1|many|NA|TRBJ2-2
TGCGCCAGCAGCTGGATAACCGGGACAAACACCGGGGAGCTGTTTTTT
CASSWITGTNTGELFF
>TRBV11-2|few|NA|TRBJ2-1
TGTGCCAGCAGCTTACGAAGGTCCGACAGCTCCTACAATGAGCAGTTCTTC
CASSLRRSDSSYNEQFF
>TRBV2|few|NA|TRBJ2-1
TGTGCCAGCAAAGGACTAGGGGGCGGAGAGCAGTTCTTC
CASKGLGGGEQFF
>TRBV29-1|few|NA|TRBJ2-5
TGCAGCGCCTCGGCGTCAAGAGAGACCCAGTACTTC
CSASASRETQYF
>TRBV27|NA|NA|TRBJ2-1
TGTGCCAGCAGTTTAGAGTCCCCCAATGAGCAGTTCTTC
CASSLESPNEQFF
>TRBV20-1|few|TRBD2|TRBJ2-3
TGCAGTGCTAGAGATCTTTGGGGCGGGAGAGGCACAGATACGCAGTATTTT
CSARDLWGGRGTDTQYF
>TRBV9|few|TRBD2|TRBJ2-7
TGTGCCAGCAGCGTAGTGACTAGCGGGGGCAAATCCTACGAGCAGTACTTC
CASSVVTSGGKSYEQYF
>TRBV5-5|many|NA|TRBJ1-5
TGTGCCAGCAGCTCGCCTATACACCCCCAGCATTTT
CASSSPIHPQHF
>TRBV6-1|NA|NA|TRBJ2-1
TGTGCCAGCAGTGAAAAGACAGGAGGGGAGTACAATGAGCAGTTCTTC
CASSEKTGGEYNEQFF
>TRBV20-1|few|NA|TRBJ2-1
TGCAGTGCTAGAGATCTTGGGGGGGCCGCCTACAATGAGCAGTTCTTC
CSARDLGGAAYNEQFF
>TRBV12-3/TRBV12-4|NA|NA|TRBJ1-1
TGTGCCAGCAGTTCCGATTGGGACACTGAAGCTTTCTTT
CASSSDWDTEAFF
>TRBV3-1|few|NA|TRBJ1-1
TGTGCCAGCAGCCAAGGAAACAGAGGACAATCCGCTTTCTTT
CASSQGNRGQSAFF